This paragraph covers one T cell receptor (beta chain) sequence. The entry originates in a study of CD8 T cells in Susac syndrome. The CDR3 runs 16 residues. Germline CDR1 is SEHNR and CDR2 is FQNEAQ (reference sequence). With 5 bases removed from V and 2 bases from J, the gap between germline ends came to 19 bases. RNA totalling roughly 0.45 to 1 ug underwent reverse transcription with random hexamers. TCRdb re-called the immunoSEQ multiplex PCR reads with MiXCR, one entry per CDR3 protein. The sample contains 250,000 to 300,000 distinct CDR3 sequences, around 83% of which appear only once. The material sequenced was CD8+ T cells from PBMCs. The receptor's source is a human donor with multiple sclerosis. V and J are TRBV7-9 and TRBJ2-7, with unresolved D. The DNA for the CDR3 is TGTGCCAGCAGCCCCCTACAATTGACCCGTACCTACGAGCAGTACTTC. Protein sequence: CASSPLQLTRTYEQYF. Complete variable domain (other parts from reference TRBV7-9 and TRBJ2-7): DTGVSQNPRHKITKRGQNVTFRCDPISEHNRLYWYRQTLGQGPEFLTYFQNEAQLEKSRLLSDRFSAERPKGSFSTLEIQRTEQGDSAMYLCASSPLQLTRTYEQYFGPGTRLTVT.